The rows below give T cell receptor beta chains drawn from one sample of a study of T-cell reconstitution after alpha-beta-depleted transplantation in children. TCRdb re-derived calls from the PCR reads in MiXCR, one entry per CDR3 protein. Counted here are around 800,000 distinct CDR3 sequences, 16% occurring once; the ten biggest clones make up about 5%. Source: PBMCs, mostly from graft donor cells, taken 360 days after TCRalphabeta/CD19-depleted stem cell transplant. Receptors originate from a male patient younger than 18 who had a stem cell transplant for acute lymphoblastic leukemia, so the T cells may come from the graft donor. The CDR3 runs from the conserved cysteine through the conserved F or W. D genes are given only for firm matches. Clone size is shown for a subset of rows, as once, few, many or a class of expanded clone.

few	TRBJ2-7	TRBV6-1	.	CASSEAGSLRYEQYF	TGTGCCAGCAGTGAAGCGGGCAGCCTACGTTACGAGCAGTACTTC
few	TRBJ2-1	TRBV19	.	CASEGRRGSYNEQFF	TGTGCCAGCGAAGGACGCCGAGGCTCCTACAATGAGCAGTTCTTC
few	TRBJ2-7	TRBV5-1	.	CASSSPFLGEQYF	TGCGCCAGCAGCTCGCCATTCTTGGGCGAGCAGTACTTC
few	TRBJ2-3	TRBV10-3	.	CAISPATDTQYF	TGTGCCATCAGCCCAGCGACAGATACGCAGTATTTT
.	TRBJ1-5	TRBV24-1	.	CATSDSGTGSLQPQHF	TGTGCCACCAGTGACTCCGGGACGGGAAGCCTTCAGCCCCAGCATTTT
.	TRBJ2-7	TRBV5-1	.	CASSPPGQAGREQYF	TGCGCCAGCAGCCCACCGGGACAAGCGGGTCGGGAGCAGTACTTC
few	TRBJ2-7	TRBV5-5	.	CASSPSAPGAYEQYF	TGTGCCAGCAGCCCATCGGCCCCCGGCGCCTACGAGCAGTACTTC
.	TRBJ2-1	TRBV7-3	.	CASSLGSGQIENEQFF	TGTGCCAGCAGCTTAGGGTCAGGACAGATTGAAAATGAGCAGTTCTTC
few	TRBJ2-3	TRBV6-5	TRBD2	CASSWLAGGPLDTQYF	TGTGCCAGCAGTTGGTTAGCGGGAGGGCCTTTGGATACGCAGTATTTT
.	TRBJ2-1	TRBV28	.	CASSFTFRLNEQFF	TGTGCCAGCAGTTTTACGTTTCGCTTAAATGAGCAGTTCTTC
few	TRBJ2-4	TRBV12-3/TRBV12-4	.	CATAPIPLVKNIQYF	TGTGCCACTGCGCCCATCCCCCTGGTAAAAAACATTCAGTACTTC
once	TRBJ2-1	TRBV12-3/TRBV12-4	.	CASSFWTDRNEQFF	TGTGCCAGCAGTTTCTGGACCGACCGTAATGAGCAGTTCTTC
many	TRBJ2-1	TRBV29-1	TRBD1	CSVFLGQAPSYNEQFF	TGCAGCGTCTTCCTGGGACAGGCCCCCTCCTACAATGAGCAGTTCTTC
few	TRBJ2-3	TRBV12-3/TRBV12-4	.	CASSFTSGYTDTQYF	TGTGCCAGCAGTTTTACCTCGGGGTACACAGATACGCAGTATTTT
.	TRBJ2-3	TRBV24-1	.	CATSDNRQARPSTDTQYF	TGTGCCACCAGTGACAACAGACAGGCGAGACCTAGCACAGATACGCAGTATTTT
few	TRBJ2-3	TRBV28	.	CASSLNLGEPRTDTQYF	TGTGCCAGCAGTTTGAATTTGGGGGAGCCTCGCACAGATACGCAGTATTTT